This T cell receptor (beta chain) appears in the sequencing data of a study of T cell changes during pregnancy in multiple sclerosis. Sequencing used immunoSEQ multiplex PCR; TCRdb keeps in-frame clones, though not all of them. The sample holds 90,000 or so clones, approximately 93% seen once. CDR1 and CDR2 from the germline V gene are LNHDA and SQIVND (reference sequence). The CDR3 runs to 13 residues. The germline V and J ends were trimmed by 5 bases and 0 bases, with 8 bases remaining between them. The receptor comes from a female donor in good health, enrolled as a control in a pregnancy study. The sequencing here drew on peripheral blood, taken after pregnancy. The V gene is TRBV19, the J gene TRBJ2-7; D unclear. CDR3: CASSSGYSYEQYF. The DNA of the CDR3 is TGTGCCAGTAGTTCCGGGTACTCCTACGAGCAGTACTTC.